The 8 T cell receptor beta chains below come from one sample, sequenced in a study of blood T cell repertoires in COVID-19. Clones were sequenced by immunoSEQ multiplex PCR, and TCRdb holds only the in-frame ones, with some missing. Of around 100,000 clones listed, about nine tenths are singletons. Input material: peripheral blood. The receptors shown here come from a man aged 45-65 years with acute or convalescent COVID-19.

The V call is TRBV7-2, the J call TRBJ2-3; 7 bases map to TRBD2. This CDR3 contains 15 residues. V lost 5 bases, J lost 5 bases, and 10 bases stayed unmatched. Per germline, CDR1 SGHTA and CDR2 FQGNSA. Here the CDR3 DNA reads TGTGCCAGCAGCCCAGGGAGGGGATGGGAAGATACGCAGTATTTT. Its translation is CASSPGRGWEDTQYF. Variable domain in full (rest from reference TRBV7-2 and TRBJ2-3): GAGVSQSPSNKVTEKGKDVELRCDPISGHTALYWYRQSLGQGLEFLIYFQGNSAPDKSGLPSDRFSAERTGGSVSTLTIQRTQQEDSAVYLCASSPGRGWEDTQYFGPGTRLTVL.

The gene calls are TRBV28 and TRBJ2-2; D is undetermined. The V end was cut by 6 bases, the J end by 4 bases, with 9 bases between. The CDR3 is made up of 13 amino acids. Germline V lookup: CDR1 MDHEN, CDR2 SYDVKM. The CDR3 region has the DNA TGTGCCAGCAGGGGCCCGAGCACCGGGGAGCTGTTTTTT. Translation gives CASRGPSTGELFF. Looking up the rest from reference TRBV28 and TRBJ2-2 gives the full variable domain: DVKVTQSSRYLVKRTGEKVFLECVQDMDHENMFWYRQDPGLGLRLIYFSYDVKMKEKGDIPEGYSVSREKKERFSLILESASTNQTSMYLCASRGPSTGELFFGEGSRLTVL.

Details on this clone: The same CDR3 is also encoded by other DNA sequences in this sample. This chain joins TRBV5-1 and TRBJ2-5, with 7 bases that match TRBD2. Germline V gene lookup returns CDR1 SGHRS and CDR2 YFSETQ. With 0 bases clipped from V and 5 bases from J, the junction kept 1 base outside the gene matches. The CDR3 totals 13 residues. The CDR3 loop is CASSLAGGETQYF. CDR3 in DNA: TGCGCCAGCAGCTTGGCGGGAGGTGAGACCCAGTACTTC.

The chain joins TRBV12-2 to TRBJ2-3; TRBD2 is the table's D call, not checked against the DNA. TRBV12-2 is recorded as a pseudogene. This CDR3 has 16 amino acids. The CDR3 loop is CASRLAFTSRTDTQYF. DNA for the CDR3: TGTGCAAGTCGCTTAGCGTTCACTAGCCGGACAGATACGCAGTATTTT.

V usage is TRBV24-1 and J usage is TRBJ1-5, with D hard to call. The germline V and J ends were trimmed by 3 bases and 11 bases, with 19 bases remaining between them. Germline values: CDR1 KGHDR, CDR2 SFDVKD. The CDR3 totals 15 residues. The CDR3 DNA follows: TGTGCCACCAGTGATCCGCGGAGCCCAATCAGCGCCCAGCATTTT. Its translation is CATSDPRSPISAQHF.

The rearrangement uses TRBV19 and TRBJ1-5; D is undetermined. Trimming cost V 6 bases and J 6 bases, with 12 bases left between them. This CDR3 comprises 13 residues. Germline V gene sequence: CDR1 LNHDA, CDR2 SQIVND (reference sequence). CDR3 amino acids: CASRQAGGQPQHF. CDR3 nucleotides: TGTGCCAGTAGGCAGGCGGGTGGTCAGCCCCAGCATTTT.

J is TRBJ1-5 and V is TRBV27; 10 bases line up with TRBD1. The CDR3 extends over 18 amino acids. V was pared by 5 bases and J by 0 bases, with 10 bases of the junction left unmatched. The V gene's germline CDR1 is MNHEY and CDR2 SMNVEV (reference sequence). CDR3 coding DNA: TGTGCCAGCAGTCCAATTCAGGGGACAGGGGTTAGCAATCAGCCCCAGCATTTT. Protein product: CASSPIQGTGVSNQPQHF.

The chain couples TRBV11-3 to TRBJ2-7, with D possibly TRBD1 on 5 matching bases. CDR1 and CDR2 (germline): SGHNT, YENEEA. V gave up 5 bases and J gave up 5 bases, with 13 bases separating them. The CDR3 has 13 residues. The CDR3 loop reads CASSIRVSHEQYF. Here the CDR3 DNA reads TGTGCCAGCAGCATCAGGGTTTCCCACGAGCAGTACTTC.